This T cell receptor beta chain was retrieved from a study of T-cell memory formation after mild COVID-19. Broader study findings: CD4+ clones that contracted lay mainly in CM and EM; CD8+ ones lay in EMRA. A balance of CD4 and CD8 characterized clones contracting day 15 to 85, whereas later expanders leaned CD4+. The appearance of some responding clones in pre-infection memory suggested that cross-reactive memory joined. Clones from the second wave (peaking day 37) had unconfirmed SARS-CoV-2 specificity.

The CDR3 runs 17 residues. CDR1 is SGHRS and CDR2 is YFSETQ in the germline V gene. V lost 4 bases to trimming and J lost 2 bases; unmatched junction nucleotides: 11. This clonotype was seen at least ten times. Its antigen is as yet unknown. TCRdb redid the calling of the 5' RACE reads with MiXCR, one entry per CDR3 protein. The data contain 400,000 to 450,000 distinct CDR3 sequences, roughly 18% of them singletons. This chain uses TRBV5-1 with TRBJ2-3; 9 bases align to TRBD2. The clonotype was recovered from a man aged 18-30 years who had mild COVID-19 (a few samples of this study predate the infection). Cell type and time point are not known. Sequenced sample: PBMCs or a T cell subset sorted from them (not recorded which). The CDR3 region has the DNA TGCGCCAGCAGCCGGGGGACTAGCCGCTACTACACAGATACGCAGTATTTT. Encoded protein: CASSRGTSRYYTDTQYF.